The clone carrying this T cell receptor beta chain appeared once. Its antigen is unidentified. The data derive from a study of graft-versus-host responses after intestinal transplantation. As for the study in general: Isolated intestinal, liver-intestinal, or multivisceral transplants were what recipients had. Every recipient had anti-thymocyte globulin induction and 3 to 4 years of tacrolimus plus steroids.

Losses at the gene ends were 1 base for V and 8 bases for J; bases not matched to a gene: 10. Germline V gene data show CDR1 as SGHAT and CDR2 as FQNNGV. This CDR3 has 16 amino acids. General study results and limits: There were GvH clones found in recipient marrow, and some of them appeared first in ileum or blood. Declines in HvG clones occurring early post-transplant were associated with peak circulating GvH clone levels.

Data came from immunoSEQ multiplex PCR; TCRdb stores just in-frame clones and leaves some out. The sample shows some 90,000 clones, 85% to 90% of them seen only once. The sequencing here drew on unstimulated CD4+ T cells sorted from spleen or lymph node cells, taken before intestinal transplant. The receptor comes from a human donor who received an intestinal transplant. The V gene is TRBV11-2, the J gene TRBJ2-1, with TRBD1 matching 8 bases. CDR3 residues: CASSLGGWDRSHEQFF. As DNA, the CDR3 is TGTGCCAGCAGCTTAGGAGGTTGGGACAGGTCCCATGAGCAGTTCTTC.